The 10 T cell receptor beta chains given below trace back to one sample, sequenced in a study of T cell changes during pregnancy in multiple sclerosis. The repertoire was sequenced with immunoSEQ multiplex PCR; TCRdb's copy has only in-frame clones and lacks some. Of some 120,000 clones listed, 95% to 98% are singletons. The source material was peripheral blood, sampled after pregnancy. These TCRs come from a female donor with multiple sclerosis, enrolled in a pregnancy study.

This chain connects TRBV6-1 to TRBJ2-6, with D tentatively TRBD1 (5 bases). The V and J ends lost 2 bases and 2 bases respectively, with 10 bases between them. Per germline, CDR1 MNHNS and CDR2 SASEGT. This CDR3 is 16 amino acids long. The CDR3 bases are TGTGCCAGCAGTGAACCCAGCAGGGCTGGGGCCAACGTCCTGACTTTC. Translating it yields CASSEPSRAGANVLTF.

The chain carries TRBV28 and TRBJ1-2; 8 nucleotides agree with TRBD1. V shed 5 bases, J shed 4 bases, and the junction held 9 bases outside the gene matches. Germline V CDR1 and CDR2: MDHEN, SYDVKM. The CDR3 runs to 15 residues. CDR3 loop: CASSKQGAPGYGYTF. The CDR3 DNA sequence: TGTGCCAGCAGTAAGCAGGGGGCGCCGGGCTATGGCTACACCTTC.

By sample share, this clone is medium-sized (0.01 to 0.1%). The chain has TRBV5-1 and TRBJ2-3, with a weak D call TRBD2 (5 bases). The CDR3 runs to 15 residues. Germline loops: CDR1 SGHRS, CDR2 YFSETQ. V was cut by 9 bases and J by 0 bases, with 17 bases left in between. The CDR3 reads CATRRYFTSTDTQYF. In DNA form, the CDR3 reads TGCGCCACCCGGAGGTATTTTACTAGCACAGATACGCAGTATTTT.

The V and J genes are TRBV9 and TRBJ2-2, with 11 bases that match TRBD2. The CDR3 has 16 amino acids. V lost 3 bases to trimming and J lost 2 bases; unmatched junction nucleotides: 3. CDR1 SGDLS and CDR2 YYNGEE come from the germline V gene. The CDR3 loop is CASSAGLAVNTGELFF. DNA for the CDR3: TGTGCCAGCAGCGCGGGACTAGCGGTTAACACCGGGGAGCTGTTTTTT.

The genes are TRBV2 and TRBJ1-1, with D possibly being TRBD1 (5 bases). CDR1 is SNHLY and CDR2 is FYNNEI in the germline V gene. This CDR3 contains 15 residues. Between the trimmed V and J ends, which lost 0 bases and 1 base, there was a span of 9 bases. The CDR3 region has the DNA TGTGCCAGCAGTGAAGCGCTCCAGGGGAACACTGAAGCTTTCTTT. It encodes CASSEALQGNTEAFF. The entire variable domain, with the rest obtained from reference TRBV2 and TRBJ1-1, is as follows: EPEVTQTPSHQVTQMGQEVILRCVPISNHLYFYWYRQILGQKVEFLVSFYNNEISEKSEIFDDQFSVERPDGSNFTLKIRSTKLEDSAMYFCASSEALQGNTEAFFGQGTRLTVV.

The CDR3 DNA follows: TGTGCCAGCAGTAGGGGACAGGGGCACCCCAATCAGCCCCAGCATTTT. This encodes CASSRGQGHPNQPQHF. V gene TRBV6-6 combines with J gene TRBJ1-5, with 10 bases fitting TRBD1. The germline gives CDR1 MNHNY, CDR2 SVGAGI (reference sequence). The CDR3 is 16 residues long. Trimming removed 5 bases from V and 3 bases from J; junction bases left unmatched: 7.

The CDR3 nucleotides are TGTGCCAGCAGTTTCCTTAACCGGGGGGATAACACTGAAGCTTTCTTT. Amino acids: CASSFLNRGDNTEAFF. This sequence joins TRBV6-5 and TRBJ1-1; a weak D match, TRBD1 (5 bases). Per germline, CDR1 MNHEY and CDR2 SVGAGI. V was shortened by 4 bases and J by 2 bases, with 17 bases between the two germline ends. This CDR3 is 16 amino acids long.

Written as DNA, the CDR3 is TGTGCCAGCAGCCAGATTGGGACAGGGAACTACGAGCAGTACTTC. This encodes CASSQIGTGNYEQYF. This rearrangement joins TRBV14 to TRBJ2-7, with TRBD1 matching 9 bases. V lost 3 bases to trimming and J lost 3 bases; unmatched junction nucleotides: 6. CDR3 length: 15 residues. CDR1 SGHDN and CDR2 FVKESK come from the germline V gene.

The genes are TRBV11-3 and TRBJ2-3; perhaps TRBD2 as D (5 bases). The CDR3 loop spans 14 amino acids. CDR1 and CDR2 (germline): SGHNT, YENEEA. Trimming pared 2 bases from V and 2 bases from J, leaving 8 bases between. CDR3: CASSLRGVTDTQYF. For the CDR3, the DNA is TGTGCCAGCAGCTTACGGGGAGTCACAGATACGCAGTATTTT.

The chain is built from TRBV7-2 and TRBJ1-1; D is unresolved. Germline V gene sequence: CDR1 SGHTA, CDR2 FQGNSA. The CDR3 has 16 amino acids. V lost 5 bases to trimming and J lost 0 bases, with 16 bases between them. The CDR3 loop reads CASSRPPERLNTEAFF. Here the CDR3 DNA reads TGTGCCAGCAGCCGTCCCCCGGAGAGGTTGAACACTGAAGCTTTCTTT. Looking up the rest from reference TRBV7-2 and TRBJ1-1 gives the full variable domain: GAGVSQSPSNKVTEKGKDVELRCDPISGHTALYWYRQSLGQGLEFLIYFQGNSAPDKSGLPSDRFSAERTGGSVSTLTIQRTQQEDSAVYLCASSRPPERLNTEAFFGQGTRLTVV.